The 27 T cell receptor beta chains below were found in one sample sequenced in a study of CD8+CD57+ T cells in acquired aplastic anemia. CD8+CD57+ cell expansion, shown by flow cytometry, had occurred in the patients selected for sequencing. Genomic DNA was employed as the template in profiling TCR beta VDJ and CDR3. TCRdb fed the reads into MiXCR, producing one record per CDR3 protein. Among a few hundred thousand distinct CDR3 sequences listed, approximately 32% were seen once. Sequenced input: sorted CD4+, CD8+, or CD8+CD57+ T cells (not recorded which) from PBMCs. All receptors come from a human donor with aplastic anemia.

Comments on this clonotype: A much larger clone is a single base away; this may be a read error. The chain is built from TRBV19 and TRBJ1-1; the D gene is possibly TRBD1 (5 bases). The germline gives CDR1 LNHDA, CDR2 SQIVND (reference sequence). The CDR3 sequence is 14 residues long. The CDR3 reads CACSMGLQNTEAFF. Written as DNA, the CDR3 is TGTGCCTGTAGTATGGGACTCCAGAACACTGAAGCTTTCTTT.

The rearrangement links TRBV6-1 to TRBJ2-7; perhaps TRBD2 as D (6 bases). This CDR3 spans 16 amino acids. Germline V lookup: CDR1 MNHNS, CDR2 SASEGT. V lost 3 bases to trimming and J lost 2 bases, with 17 bases between them. CDR3 residues: CASSEGPWGVPYEQYF. The CDR3 DNA follows: TGTGCCAGCAGTGAGGGACCTTGGGGGGTCCCCTACGAGCAGTACTTC.

This clonotype was observed many times. The V call is TRBV7-9, the J call TRBJ1-6; TRBD1 is a possible D gene (5 bases). Trimming removed 4 bases from V and 10 bases from J, with 17 bases in between. The length of the CDR3 is 15 residues. Germline CDR1 reads SEHNR; CDR2 reads FQNEAQ (reference sequence). The CDR3 bases are TGTGCCAGCAGCTCCGGAGACAGTGAATCCTCACCCCTCCACTTT. Translation: CASSSGDSESSPLHF.

Ten or more counts support this clonotype. The chain employs TRBV7-2 and TRBJ1-5, with D perhaps TRBD1 (5 bases). Between the trimmed V and J ends, which lost 5 bases and 2 bases, there was a span of 13 bases. Per the germline V gene, CDR1 is SGHTA and CDR2 is FQGNSA. The CDR3 contains 15 residues. CDR3 region: CASSQIRGGNQPQHF. The DNA of the CDR3 is TGTGCCAGCAGCCAGATCCGGGGGGGCAATCAGCCCCAGCATTTT.

Ten or more counts support this clonotype. The chain combines TRBV2 with TRBJ2-2; no firm D call. CDR1 and CDR2 from the germline V gene are SNHLY and FYNNEI. The V end lost 3 bases, the J end lost 3 bases, and 8 bases lay between the germline ends. The CDR3 spans 14 residues. CDR3 bases: TGTGCCAGCAGTGATGGACCCTACACCGGGGAGCTGTTTTTT. Amino acid sequence: CASSDGPYTGELFF.

This clonotype was seen at least ten times. The V and J genes are TRBV5-6 and TRBJ1-5; 8 bases map to TRBD1. The CDR3 spans 15 residues. Trimming at V came to 5 bases and at J to 4 bases, leaving 8 bases not matched to a gene. Germline CDR1 and CDR2: SGHDT and YYEEEE. The CDR3 sequence: CASSKADRENQPQHF. The CDR3 bases are TGTGCCAGCAGTAAGGCGGACAGGGAAAATCAGCCCCAGCATTTT.

This chain uses TRBV7-2 with TRBJ1-1, with 7 nucleotides matching TRBD1. Germline CDR1 SGHTA, CDR2 FQGNSA. The trim removed 0 bases at V and 6 bases at J, leaving 10 bases unmatched. The CDR3 sequence is 16 residues long. The CDR3 DNA follows: TGTGCCAGCAGCTTAGCAAGGTGGGACAGCTCCGCTGAAGCTTTCTTT. Translating gives CASSLARWDSSAEAFF.

The rearrangement joins TRBV15 to TRBJ2-5; 7 bases align to TRBD1. The CDR3 loop spans 16 amino acids. V lost 1 base to trimming and J lost 2 bases; unmatched junction nucleotides: 7. Germline V gene sequence: CDR1 LNHNV, CDR2 YYDKDF (reference sequence). The CDR3 reads CATSRAIGTDQETQYF. DNA for the CDR3: TGTGCCACCAGCAGAGCCATCGGGACAGATCAAGAGACCCAGTACTTC.

A note on this clonotype: The limits of the CDR3 on the DNA are not certain, so only TCRdb's listed CDR3 is given. The chain is built from TRBV12-3 or TRBV12-4 and TRBJ1-4. The CDR3 is 10 residues long, counting both termini. The CDR3: CASSYENCFF.

This clonotype came up a few times. The chain uses TRBV6-1 and TRBJ1-1; a weak D match, TRBD1 (5 bases). V shed 6 bases and J shed 2 bases, with 13 bases lying between them. Germline-derived CDR1 and CDR2 are MNHNS and SASEGT. The CDR3 length is 14 residues. The CDR3 sequence: CASSPRGVNTEAFF. The DNA for the CDR3 is TGTGCCAGCAGCCCACGGGGGGTCAACACTGAAGCTTTCTTT.

The rearrangement uses TRBV20-1 and TRBJ1-1, with 10 bases that match TRBD1. Germline V gene lookup returns CDR1 DFQATT and CDR2 SNEGSKA (reference sequence). With V trimmed by 7 bases and J by 3 bases, 11 bases remained unmatched. This CDR3 is built from 15 residues. Written as DNA, the CDR3 is TGCAGTGAATTCCTTGGGACAGGGGCTCACACTGAAGCTTTCTTT. Its translation: CSEFLGTGAHTEAFF.

This clonotype came up a few times. The CDR3 here is CASSQELAKNIQYF. CDR3 in DNA: TGTGCCAGCAGCCAAGAACTAGCCAAAAACATTCAGTACTTC. The genes are TRBV7-2 and TRBJ2-4; D ambiguous. The CDR3 sequence is 14 residues long. Germline CDR1 reads SGHTA; CDR2 reads FQGNSA. V lost 5 bases and J 0 bases, leaving 8 bases between the germline ends.

The chain uses TRBV28 and TRBJ2-7; either TRBD1 or TRBD2 may fit D (5 bases each). With 4 bases removed from V and 5 bases from J, the gap between germline ends came to 18 bases. In germline, CDR1 is MDHEN, CDR2 SYDVKM. The CDR3 length is 15 residues. This CDR3 reads CASSSWTPGKDEQYF. The CDR3 DNA follows: TGTGCCAGCAGTTCCTGGACACCGGGGAAGGACGAGCAGTACTTC.

The sample holds a few counts of this clonotype. The chain combines TRBV7-6 with TRBJ2-1; D gene uncertain. V lost 3 bases, J lost 4 bases, and 10 bases lay in between. The CDR3 is made up of 14 amino acids. The germline gives CDR1 SGHVS, CDR2 FNYEAQ. CDR3: CASSFGEAYNEQFF. As DNA, the CDR3 is TGTGCCAGCAGCTTCGGAGAAGCTTACAATGAGCAGTTCTTC.

This clonotype appeared a few times. The chain has TRBV20-1 and TRBJ1-4; no clear D gene. Germline CDR1 DFQATT, CDR2 SNEGSKA (reference sequence). This CDR3 comprises 13 residues. Trimming left V 3 bases short and J 2 bases short, with 7 bases between. CDR3 sequence reads: CSARYGTNEKLFF. CDR3 DNA sequence: TGCAGTGCTAGGTACGGGACTAATGAAAAACTGTTTTTT.

The chain recombines TRBV29-1 with TRBJ1-1, with D uncertain. Germline CDR1 is SQVTM and CDR2 is ANQGSEA. The CDR3 spans 10 residues. V was pared by 7 bases and J by 10 bases, with 13 bases between. The CDR3 here is CSGYTDIAFF. Here the CDR3 DNA reads TGCAGCGGGTACACGGATATAGCTTTCTTT.

V and J are TRBV10-3 and TRBJ2-7; a possible D gene is TRBD1 (5 bases). The germline V gene encodes CDR1 ENHRY and CDR2 SYGVKD. With 2 bases removed from V and 8 bases from J, the gap between germline ends came to 19 bases. CDR3 length: 15 residues. The DNA for the CDR3 is TGTGCCATCAGTGAGGACCTGGGGCAGGGATCTAAGCAGTACTTC. Its protein is CAISEDLGQGSKQYF.

There are a few counts of this clonotype. The chain joins TRBV12-3 or TRBV12-4 to TRBJ1-3; 10 nucleotides match TRBD1. Germline trimming cut 5 bases from V and 3 bases from J; bases unmatched to any gene: 7. This CDR3 is 16 amino acids long. The CDR3 bases are TGTGCCAGCAGTACGGCGACAGGGGGCTTTGGAAACACCATATATTTT. This translates into CASSTATGGFGNTIYF.

This clonotype was picked up a small number of times. Its ends do not fully match the called genes, so a read error is possible. This sequence joins TRBV11-3 and TRBJ1-1; no reliable D call. The CDR3 covers 13 residues. The germline V gene encodes CDR1 SGHNT and CDR2 YENEEA. CDR3 in amino acids: CASSLDWNAEAFF. CDR3 in DNA: TGTGCCAGCAGCTTAGATTGGAACGCTGAAGCTTTCTTT.

The chain uses TRBV7-3 and TRBJ2-3; 8 bases align to TRBD1. The ends lost 2 bases at V and 2 bases at J; junction bases unmatched: 3. CDR1 is SGHTA and CDR2 is FQGTGA in the germline V gene. This CDR3 is built from 15 residues. CDR3 protein: CASSLRQGHTDTQYF. CDR3 DNA: TGTGCCAGCAGCTTACGACAGGGGCACACAGATACGCAGTATTTT.

The V gene is TRBV15, the J gene TRBJ2-5; no firm D call. CDR3 length: 13 residues. Germline lookup yields CDR1 LNHNV and CDR2 YYDKDF (reference sequence). V was cut by 3 bases and J by 4 bases, with 9 bases left in between. The CDR3 reads CATSSHRRETQYF. CDR3 DNA: TGTGCCACCAGCAGCCACCGGCGAGAGACCCAGTACTTC.

This clonotype was counted only a few times. This may come from a read error, since a much larger clone is one base off. The rearrangement uses TRBV24-1 and TRBJ1-2, with TRBD1 matching over 7 bases. From germline, CDR1 is KGHDR and CDR2 SFDVKD. The CDR3 is made up of 13 amino acids. Here the CDR3 DNA reads TGTGCCACCAGTCCCCAGGGGGGGGGTGGCTGCACCTTC. Translated, it gives CATSPQGGGGCTF.

This clonotype has more than one count but fewer than ten. CDR3 nucleotide sequence: TGTGCCTGGAGACCCGGACCTGGAAACACCATATATTTT. This sequence encodes CAWRPGPGNTIYF. This chain joins TRBV30 and TRBJ1-3; D gene ambiguous. V was cut by 3 bases and J by 2 bases, with 8 bases left in between. The CDR3 has 13 residues. The germline V gene has CDR1 GTSNPN and CDR2 SVGIG (reference sequence).

This clonotype was counted ten times or more. V and J are TRBV20-1 and TRBJ2-7; TRBD2 is a possible D gene (6 bases). In germline, CDR1 is DFQATT, CDR2 SNEGSKA (reference sequence). The germline V and J ends were trimmed by 1 base and 4 bases, with 11 bases remaining between them. The CDR3 extends over 13 amino acids. CDR3: CSARGGVTYEQYF. The CDR3 DNA follows: TGCAGTGCTAGAGGCGGGGTTACATACGAGCAGTACTTC.

This sequence joins TRBV2 and TRBJ2-3; 12 nucleotides agree with TRBD2. This CDR3 is 19 amino acids long. Trimming at V came to 0 bases and at J to 1 base, leaving 8 bases not matched to a gene. Germline assignment: CDR1 SNHLY and CDR2 FYNNEI. The DNA for the CDR3 is TGTGCCAGCAGTGAAGCGACTAGCGGGGGCCGACGCCGCACAGATACGCAGTATTTT. It codes for CASSEATSGGRRRTDTQYF.

As for this clonotype: A read error is possible here, since a much larger clone lies one base away. The CDR3 carries no conserved terminal phenylalanine or tryptophan, so it likely arises from a read error. This chain connects TRBV10-1 to TRBJ2-3; the D is unclear. Trimming shortened V by 0 bases and J by 2 bases, and 9 bases separated the two germline ends. CDR3 length: 15 residues. CDR1 and CDR2 from the germline V gene are WNHNN and SYGVQD (reference sequence). CDR3 in DNA: TGCGCCAGCAGTGAGTCTAGCTTTTCCACAGATACGCAGTATCTT. This translates into CASSESSFSTDTQYL.

This clonotype has ten or more counts. The CDR3 sequence is CASSEEQYYEQYF. Here the CDR3 DNA reads TGTGCCAGCAGTGAGGAGCAGTATTACGAGCAGTACTTC. The V call is TRBV2, the J call TRBJ2-7; no clear D gene. CDR1 SNHLY and CDR2 FYNNEI come from the germline V gene. The CDR3 is 13 residues long. V lost 3 bases, J lost 4 bases, and 10 bases lay in between.